A single sample gave rise to the 10 T cell receptor beta chains below, sequenced in a study of shared clonotypes between healthy human individuals. Method: immunoSEQ multiplex PCR; TCRdb's copy keeps in-frame clones and lacks some. The sample yields about 980,000 clones, 60% to 85% seen once. Sequencing used memory CD4+ T cells sorted from blood. As to subset: CD45RA-negative fraction. Receptors were obtained from a man aged 18 to 35 in good health.

The CDR3 DNA reads TGTGCCAGCAGTGAGACTCTGGGGTTTCAAATGAACACTGAAGCTTTCTTT. Translation gives CASSETLGFQMNTEAFF. The chain has TRBV25-1 and TRBJ1-1; D remains unclear. CDR1 and CDR2 from the germline V gene are MGHDK and SYGVNS. The CDR3 consists of 17 residues. Trimming left V 3 bases short and J 0 bases short, with 17 bases between.

Concerning this clone itself: Additional DNA sequences in this sample encode the identical CDR3. The rearrangement uses TRBV6-1 and TRBJ1-5, with D uncertain. Germline-derived CDR1 and CDR2 are MNHNS and SASEGT. V was trimmed by 3 bases and J by 2 bases, leaving 8 bases between them. The CDR3 runs to 14 residues. DNA of the CDR3: TGTGCCAGCAGTGAGGGCGGTGGCAATCAGCCCCAGCATTTT. It specifies CASSEGGGNQPQHF.

The CDR3 sequence is CASSFRGRDKETQYF. The CDR3 region has the DNA TGTGCCAGCAGCTTCCGGGGACGCGATAAGGAGACCCAGTACTTC. This chain joins TRBV7-2 and TRBJ2-5; perhaps D is TRBD1 or TRBD2 (5 bases each). V was trimmed by 3 bases and J by 5 bases, leaving 16 bases between them. The V gene's germline CDR1 is SGHTA and CDR2 FQGNSA. The length of the CDR3 is 15 residues.

This chain links TRBV29-1 with TRBJ2-3, with D perhaps matching TRBD2 (7 bases). CDR1 is SQVTM and CDR2 is ANQGSEA in the germline V gene. The CDR3 has 16 amino acids. V was clipped by 4 bases and J by 2 bases, with 19 bases between them. CDR3 in amino acids: CSVVVYGGLTTDTQYF. DNA of the CDR3: TGCAGCGTTGTTGTCTACGGGGGGCTCACCACAGATACGCAGTATTTT.

In this sample, this clone turned up many times. This chain connects TRBV18 to TRBJ2-2; possibly TRBD2 for D (6 bases). CDR1 and CDR2 (germline): KGHSH, LQKENI. Trimming cost V 2 bases and J 1 base, with 8 bases left between them. This CDR3 contains 15 residues. The DNA for the CDR3 is TGTGCCAGCTCACCAACAGCGGGGAACACCGGGGAGCTGTTTTTT. Translation: CASSPTAGNTGELFF.

This sequence joins TRBV10-3 and TRBJ2-7, with D possibly matching TRBD1 (6 bases). Germline V gives CDR1 ENHRY, CDR2 SYGVKD. The ends were cut back, 7 bases at V and 6 bases at J, with 22 bases in the middle. The CDR3 consists of 15 residues. The CDR3 region is CAIKGEPGATGEQYF. CDR3 nucleotides: TGTGCCATCAAGGGGGAGCCCGGGGCTACGGGCGAGCAGTACTTC.

This chain uses TRBV5-4 with TRBJ2-7; D might be TRBD1 or TRBD2, each matching 5 bases. Trimming took off 4 bases at V and 3 bases at J, with 17 bases between the two ends. CDR1 is SGHNT and CDR2 is YYREEE in the germline V gene (reference sequence). The length of the CDR3 is 15 residues. In DNA form, the CDR3 reads TGTGCCAGCAGCCGGTCCGGGACGGAGGTCTACGAGCAGTACTTC. Translating it yields CASSRSGTEVYEQYF.

The CDR3 here is CASSPQDRKSSGNTIYF. The DNA for the CDR3 is TGCGCCAGCAGCCCACAAGACAGAAAGAGCTCTGGAAACACCATATATTTT. The chain has TRBV4-1 and TRBJ1-3, with D perhaps TRBD1 (5 bases). The V and J ends lost 4 bases and 0 bases respectively, with 16 bases between them. Germline values: CDR1 MGHRA, CDR2 YSYEKL. This CDR3 is built from 17 residues.

The chain uses TRBV6-1 and TRBJ2-7, with D maybe TRBD2 (5 bases). CDR3 length: 13 residues. The germline gives CDR1 MNHNS, CDR2 SASEGT. The V gene lost 10 bases and the J gene lost 2 bases, with 15 bases spanning the gap. For the CDR3, the DNA is TGTGCCATCAGGACTGCCATTCCCTACGAGCAGTACTTC. This gives the protein CAIRTAIPYEQYF.

This clone has a single count. V and J are TRBV19 and TRBJ1-5; the D is unclear. The germline V and J ends were trimmed by 1 base and 3 bases, with 4 bases remaining between them. Germline V CDR1 and CDR2: LNHDA, SQIVND (reference sequence). The CDR3 runs to 13 residues. This CDR3 is CASSIATNQPQHF. As DNA, the CDR3 is TGTGCCAGTAGTATAGCAACCAATCAGCCCCAGCATTTT.